This is a list of T cell receptor beta chains from one sample in a study of blood T cell repertoires in COVID-19. Libraries were prepared by immunoSEQ multiplex PCR; TCRdb keeps only in-frame clonotypes and omits some of them. The sample holds about 490,000 clones, 75% to 90% seen once. Source material: peripheral blood. Receptors were obtained from a human donor in a cohort sampled during active COVID-19. Both conserved end residues are part of each CDR3. A D gene is named only where the DNA matches it firmly. The size field is filled for only some rows; it gives once, few, many or a size class.

TRBV9	NA	NA	17	TRBJ2-2	CASSVATGALGTGELFF	TGTGCCAGCAGCGTAGCCACAGGAGCTTTGGGCACCGGGGAGCTGTTTTTT
TRBV4-3	TRBD1	NA	19	TRBJ2-6	CASSQGLTGAMIGANVLTF	TGCGCCAGCAGCCAAGGGTTGACAGGGGCCATGATAGGGGCCAACGTCCTGACTTTC
TRBV4-2	TRBD2	NA	16	TRBJ2-7	CASSQGKATSGYEQYF	TGTGCCAGCAGCCAAGGGAAGGCGACTAGCGGCTACGAGCAGTACTTC
TRBV7-3	TRBD1	NA	14	TRBJ1-6	CASSFDRANSPLHF	TGTGCCAGCAGCTTCGACAGGGCGAATTCACCCCTCCACTTT
TRBV7-2	NA	NA	14	TRBJ1-2	CASSLVRVLYGYTF	TGTGCCAGCAGCTTGGTGAGGGTCCTCTATGGCTACACCTTC
TRBV19	TRBD1	NA	15	TRBJ2-1	CASSETGGSYNEQFF	TGTGCCAGTAGTGAAACAGGGGGCTCCTACAATGAGCAGTTCTTC
TRBV27	TRBD1	NA	13	TRBJ2-1	CASRLQGWSEQFF	TGTGCCAGCAGGCTACAGGGGTGGAGTGAGCAGTTCTTC
TRBV19	TRBD2	NA	16	TRBJ2-7	CASSIDATSGSYEQYF	TGTGCCAGTAGTATAGACGCGACTAGCGGGAGTTACGAGCAGTACTTC
TRBV19	TRBD1	NA	13	TRBJ1-1	CASSSTGDTEAFF	TGTGCCAGTAGTTCGACAGGGGACACTGAAGCTTTCTTT
TRBV7-9	NA	NA	15	TRBJ2-5	CASSFGGPAQETQYF	TGTGCCAGCAGCTTCGGCGGCCCAGCTCAAGAGACCCAGTACTTC
TRBV10-2	NA	NA	14	TRBJ1-3	CASSESGEGNTIYF	TGCGCCAGCAGTGAGTCCGGGGAGGGAAACACCATATATTTT
TRBV11-2	TRBD2	NA	17	TRBJ2-3	CASSLTGTSGMADTQYF	TGTGCCAGCAGCCTCACCGGGACTAGCGGTATGGCAGATACGCAGTATTTT
TRBV29-1	TRBD1	NA	15	TRBJ2-3	CSVSGAGGAMDTQYF	TGCAGCGTTTCCGGGGCAGGGGGCGCGATGGATACGCAGTATTTT
TRBV19	NA	NA	15	TRBJ2-7	CASSMGRAHYYEQYF	TGTGCCAGTAGTATGGGCAGGGCCCATTACTACGAGCAGTACTTC
TRBV7-2	TRBD1	NA	15	TRBJ1-5	CASSFLDRENQPQHF	TGTGCCAGCAGCTTCCTAGACAGGGAAAATCAGCCCCAGCATTTT
TRBV7-2	NA	once	13	TRBJ2-7	CASSLVEAYEQYF	TGTGCCAGCAGCTTAGTAGAAGCCTACGAGCAGTACTTC
TRBV3-1/TRBV3-2	NA	NA	13	TRBJ1-2	CASSPSGDSGYTF	TGTGCCAGCAGCCCATCAGGGGATAGTGGCTACACCTTC
TRBV5-4	NA	NA	14	TRBJ2-7	CASSFRRGSYEQYF	TGTGCCAGCAGCTTTCGGAGGGGCTCCTACGAGCAGTACTTC
TRBV5-1	NA	NA	14	TRBJ2-1	CASSPGGLYNEQFF	TGCGCCAGCAGCCCTGGCGGGCTTTACAATGAGCAGTTCTTC
TRBV19	NA	once	14	TRBJ1-4	CASSNGAGEEKLFF	TGTGCCAGTAGTAACGGGGCGGGAGAAGAAAAACTGTTTTTT
TRBV30	NA	NA	14	TRBJ2-7	CAWSTAAVWREQYF	TGTGCCTGGAGTACAGCGGCCGTCTGGAGAGAGCAGTACTTC
TRBV18	TRBD1	NA	15	TRBJ2-7	CASSPPIRGSDEQYF	TGTGCCAGCTCACCACCGATCAGGGGGAGCGACGAGCAGTACTTC
TRBV2	NA	NA	14	TRBJ2-7	CASSEQGLFYEQYF	TGTGCCAGCAGTGAACAGGGACTCTTCTACGAGCAGTACTTC
TRBV30	NA	NA	16	TRBJ1-2	CAWSQPGQHTNYGYTF	TGTGCCTGGAGCCAACCGGGACAACACACTAACTATGGCTACACCTTC
TRBV7-2	NA	NA	13	TRBJ2-1	CASSLAPMGGQFF	TGTGCCAGCAGCTTAGCCCCTATGGGGGGGCAGTTCTTC
TRBV6-6	TRBD2	NA	15	TRBJ2-7	CASSYSTSGRSEQYF	TGTGCCAGCAGTTACTCGACTAGCGGGAGAAGCGAGCAGTACTTC
TRBV5-1	NA	NA	14	TRBJ2-5	CASSLAGVGETQYF	TGCGCCAGCAGCTTGGCCGGGGTCGGAGAGACCCAGTACTTC
TRBV10-3	NA	NA	16	TRBJ1-5	CAISEAGDNWNQPQHF	TGTGCCATCAGTGAGGCGGGGGATAACTGGAATCAGCCCCAGCATTTT
TRBV6-6	TRBD2	NA	15	TRBJ2-1	CASSIGTSPYNEQFF	TGTGCCAGCAGTATAGGGACTAGTCCCTACAATGAGCAGTTCTTC
TRBV2	NA	NA	12	TRBJ2-5	CASRSGGETQYF	TGTGCCAGCAGGTCCGGGGGAGAGACCCAGTACTTC
TRBV28	TRBD2	NA	14	TRBJ2-1	CASSLLAGAGEQFF	TGTGCCAGCAGTTTGCTAGCGGGAGCGGGTGAGCAGTTCTTC
TRBV15	TRBD2	NA	14	TRBJ2-7	CATGLAGRSYEQYF	TGTGCCACCGGCCTAGCGGGCCGCTCCTACGAGCAGTACTTC
TRBV27	TRBD2	once	16	TRBJ2-3	CASSSWTSGRSDTQYF	TGTGCCAGCAGTTCCTGGACTAGCGGGAGGTCAGATACGCAGTATTTT
TRBV6-6	TRBD1	once	14	TRBJ1-5	CASRARGRYQPQHF	TGTGCCAGCAGGGCCAGGGGGAGGTATCAGCCCCAGCATTTT
TRBV5-5	NA	once	14	TRBJ1-2	CASSLLRADYGYTF	TGTGCCAGCAGCTTGCTCAGGGCCGACTATGGCTACACCTTC
TRBV27	NA	NA	13	TRBJ2-5	CASSLMGSGTQYF	TGTGCCAGCAGTTTAATGGGTTCGGGGACCCAGTACTTC